What follows are 7 T cell receptor beta chains derived from one specimen sequenced in a study of T cells in Graves' hyperthyroidism and ophthalmopathy. From RNA transcripts, TCR beta CDR3 regions were amplified. The study used the HTBI primer set for a first-round RT-PCR of the TCR CDR3. TCRdb reprocessed the multiplex PCR reads with MiXCR, giving one entry per CDR3 protein. The table shows around 360,000 distinct CDR3 sequences, with approximately 16% occurring only once. The sample comprised blood. These TCRs come from a woman between 55 and 75 years old with Graves' ophthalmopathy.

V is TRBV6-2 or TRBV6-3 and J is TRBJ2-7; tentative D call: TRBD2 (9 bases). From germline, CDR1 is MNHEY and CDR2 SVGEGT. The CDR3 is 18 amino acids. The ends were cut back, 5 bases at V and 1 base at J, with 24 bases in the middle. CDR3: CASSPQGAGGFSSYEQYF. The CDR3 DNA sequence: TGTGCCAGCAGTCCTCAGGGGGCGGGAGGGTTTTCGTCCTACGAGCAGTACTTC.

The chain carries TRBV29-1 and TRBJ2-2; TRBD1 matches 8 bases. After removal of 3 bases from V and 6 bases from J, the junction contained 9 bases not matched to a gene. The CDR3 consists of 15 residues. Germline CDR1 SQVTM, CDR2 ANQGSEA. The CDR3 DNA follows: TGCAGCGTTGAGTCCCCGCCAGGGGGCGCCGGGGAGCTGTTTTTT. Encoded protein: CSVESPPGGAGELFF.

This clonotype was recorded many times. This sequence joins TRBV5-1 and TRBJ2-1, with 9 positions matching TRBD1. The CDR3 loop spans 14 amino acids. The germline gives CDR1 SGHRS, CDR2 YFSETQ. V was pared by 8 bases and J by 2 bases, with 5 bases of the junction left unmatched. CDR3 protein: CASRQGGTYNEQFF. In DNA, the CDR3 is TGCGCCAGTCGACAGGGGGGAACCTACAATGAGCAGTTCTTC.

This clonotype has ten or more counts. V is TRBV20-1 and J is TRBJ1-5; the D gene is possibly TRBD1 (5 bases). The germline V gene encodes CDR1 DFQATT and CDR2 SNEGSKA (reference sequence). The V end was cut by 4 bases, the J end by 4 bases, with 11 bases between. The CDR3 runs to 13 residues. Written as DNA, the CDR3 is TGCAGTGCTAAGACGGGGCCGAATCAGCCCCAGCATTTT. It translates to CSAKTGPNQPQHF.

The chain has TRBV10-3 and TRBJ2-7; D is tentatively TRBD1 or TRBD2 (6 bases each). The CDR3 sequence is 13 residues long. CDR1 is ENHRY, CDR2 SYGVKD, per germline. Trimming took off 11 bases at V and 3 bases at J, with 17 bases between the two ends. CDR3 nucleotides: TGTGCCCCCGGCCGGGGGCGCAGCTACGAGCAGTACTTC. Its translation: CAPGRGRSYEQYF.

This clonotype was seen at least ten times. This chain joins TRBV24-1 and TRBJ2-5, with TRBD2 matching 7 bases. V lost 3 bases to trimming and J lost 3 bases; unmatched junction nucleotides: 6. The length of the CDR3 is 15 residues. CDR1 and CDR2 (germline): KGHDR, SFDVKD. The CDR3 DNA is TGTGCCACCAGTGATCCGGGGAGGGGAGAAGAGACCCAGTACTTC. Protein: CATSDPGRGEETQYF.

This clonotype was seen at least ten times. The chain joins TRBV30 to TRBJ2-7; either TRBD1 or TRBD2 may supply D (5 bases each). The CDR3 has 13 residues. V lost 4 bases and J 4 bases, leaving 14 bases between the germline ends. CDR1 GTSNPN and CDR2 SVGIG come from the germline V gene (reference sequence). Written as DNA, the CDR3 is TGTGCCTGGAATTTGGGGGACCCATACGAGCAGTACTTC. Its translation: CAWNLGDPYEQYF.